This TCR beta chain appears in the sequencing data of a study of cytomegalovirus exposure and HLA in healthy donors. Broader study findings: A later look showed TCR association rates differing by HLA locus, highest for DRB1 and lowest for HLA-C. Follow-up analysis later connected one missense variant in DCLRE1C with trimming of TCR beta V- and J-genes. Data from an earlier analysis indicated that most TCR beta V segments were productive either about 90% or about 30% of the time. Specificity of three CMV-associated chains for CMV antigens was verified in vitro.

CDR3 length: 19 amino acids. Germline CDR1 reads MGHRA; CDR2 reads YSYEKL. Trimming removed 2 bases from V and 0 bases from J; junction bases left unmatched: 9. In the case of this clone: What it binds is unknown.

With 60 Vbeta and 13 Jbeta primers, the PCR was carried out. Sequencing was performed with immunoSEQ multiplex PCR; in TCRdb, only in-frame clones are kept and a portion is missing. The table lists roughly 100,000 clones, 84% of them singletons, with approximately 5.6% in the top ten. This sequence joins TRBV4-1 and TRBJ2-1; 11 bases match TRBD2. Source material: PBMCs. This clonotype was obtained from a woman under 30 in good health and CMV-seropositive. The CDR3: CASSQHLAGGHSSYNEQFF. The DNA for the CDR3 is TGCGCCAGCAGCCAACATCTAGCGGGGGGCCATAGCTCCTACAATGAGCAGTTCTTC.